This T cell receptor beta chain was sequenced during a study of chemoradiotherapy in HPV16-positive cancers. Study outcomes and limitations: Candidate HPV-specific clones and E7-related TCR motifs grew in tumor during treatment. For HPV16-positive patients, expanding HPV-responsive T cells associated with longer recurrence-free survival. Only two HPV16-positive patients supplied the functional HPV-specificity definition.

Measured with immunoSEQ multiplex PCR; TCRdb has only the in-frame clones, and not every one. The sample includes 3,500 to 5,000 clones, approximately 80% of them seen just once. The length of the CDR3 is 14 residues. Germline V gene sequence: CDR1 SNHLY, CDR2 FYNNEI. Deletions cut 6 bases from V and 6 bases from J, with 17 bases between. Regarding this clone: As yet, its antigen is unknown.

V gene TRBV2 combines with J gene TRBJ1-1; D call uncertain. The receptor was derived from a human donor with HPV-associated anogenital cancer. Sequenced here: tumor tissue, sampled from a patient who underwent chemoradiotherapy. CDR3 region: CASSDGSRVAEAFF. The DNA for the CDR3 is TGTGCCAGCAGCGACGGGAGTCGGGTTGCTGAAGCTTTCTTT.